This T cell receptor (beta chain) was sequenced in a study of regulatory T cells in long-lasting Graves disease. Time point: newly diagnosed GD, antithyroid drugs for less than 3 months. The TCR library was made from RNA that had been extracted from PBMCs in TRIzol. In building TCR beta libraries, iRepertoire HTBI primers were used together with Arm-PCR of CDR3 regions. From the multiplex PCR reads, TCRdb called clonotypes with MiXCR, one entry per CDR3 protein. The top ten hold around a sixth of the sample, which has over 400,000 distinct CDR3 sequences, 11% to 15% seen once. Study results and limitations: Persistent cases of Graves' showed reduced TCR diversity relative to newly diagnosed patients. Fewer public clonotypes were shared by new patients (around 960) than by persistent patients (2,741).

The CDR3 is 15 residues long. The germline V and J ends were trimmed by 0 bases and 4 bases, with 10 bases remaining between them. Looked up from germline, CDR1 is LGHDT and CDR2 is YNNKEL (reference sequence). This clonotype was found a few times. The antigen is not known. These data were likewise used in another study, on T cells in Graves' hyperthyroidism and ophthalmopathy. This second study says: With the HTBI primer set, the TCR CDR3 went through a first round of RT-PCR. Blood held most thyroid clonotypes expanded above 0.001 frequency.

The sequence was collected from a woman between 50 and 59 years old with Graves disease. This chain uses TRBV3-1 with TRBJ2-1; D call uncertain. This material consisted of peripheral blood mononuclear cells (PBMCs), taken at new diagnosis, from a patient treated with antithyroid drugs. CDR3 region: CASSQDPQGYNEQFF. Written as DNA, the CDR3 is TGTGCCAGCAGCCAAGATCCGCAAGGTTACAATGAGCAGTTCTTC.